Given below is one T cell receptor (beta chain) in context. The data derive from a study of blood T cell repertoires in COVID-19. Study summary: Acute and convalescent COVID-19 samples came from the United States, Italy and Spain.

Seattle's cohort entered during active infection and was followed longitudinally. Original methodology: Using reference gene primer amplification, nucleated cell counts were estimated. The repertoire was sequenced with immunoSEQ multiplex PCR; TCRdb's copy has only in-frame clones and lacks some. The V and J calls and clone size come from that table; D and trimming were worked out from the DNA. The data contain over 150,000 clones, around four fifths of them singletons. The receptor comes from a woman at least 80 years old with COVID-19, enrolled during active disease. What was sequenced was peripheral blood.

This CDR3 reads CARSPTYEQYF. CDR3 nucleotide sequence: TGTGCCAGAAGCCCCACCTACGAGCAGTACTTC. The chain couples TRBV7-5 to TRBJ2-7; the table's D call, TRBD1, has no DNA check behind it. TRBV7-5 counts as a pseudogene. The length of the CDR3 is 11 residues.